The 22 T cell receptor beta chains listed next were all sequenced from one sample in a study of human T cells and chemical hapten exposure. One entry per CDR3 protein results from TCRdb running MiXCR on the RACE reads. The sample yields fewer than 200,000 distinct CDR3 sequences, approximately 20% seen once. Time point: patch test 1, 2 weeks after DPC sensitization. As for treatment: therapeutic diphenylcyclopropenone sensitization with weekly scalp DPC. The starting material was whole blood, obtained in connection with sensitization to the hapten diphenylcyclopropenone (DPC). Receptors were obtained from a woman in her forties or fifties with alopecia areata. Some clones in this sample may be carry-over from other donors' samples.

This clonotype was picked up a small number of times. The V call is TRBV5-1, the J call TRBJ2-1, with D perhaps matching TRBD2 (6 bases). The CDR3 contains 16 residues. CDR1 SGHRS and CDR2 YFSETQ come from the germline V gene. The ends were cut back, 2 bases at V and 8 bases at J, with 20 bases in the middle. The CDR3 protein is CASSLTETGDGDEQFF. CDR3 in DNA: TGCGCCAGCAGCTTAACAGAAACGGGGGATGGGGATGAGCAGTTCTTC.

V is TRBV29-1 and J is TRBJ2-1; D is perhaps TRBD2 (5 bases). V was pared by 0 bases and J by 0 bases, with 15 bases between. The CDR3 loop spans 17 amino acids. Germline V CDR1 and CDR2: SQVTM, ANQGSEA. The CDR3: CSVEEFPGISSYNEQFF. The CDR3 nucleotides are TGCAGCGTTGAAGAGTTTCCGGGGATTAGCTCCTACAATGAGCAGTTCTTC.

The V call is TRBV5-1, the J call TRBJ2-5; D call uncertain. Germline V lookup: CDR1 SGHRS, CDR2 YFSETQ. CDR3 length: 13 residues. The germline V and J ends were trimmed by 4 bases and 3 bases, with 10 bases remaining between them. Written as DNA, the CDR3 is TGCGCCAGCAGCACACAGTCGGAAGAGACCCAGTACTTC. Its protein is CASSTQSEETQYF.

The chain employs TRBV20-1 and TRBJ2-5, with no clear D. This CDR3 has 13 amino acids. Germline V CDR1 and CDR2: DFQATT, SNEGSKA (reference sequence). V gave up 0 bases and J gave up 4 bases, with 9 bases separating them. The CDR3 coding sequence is TGCAGTGCTAGAGACCCGCCCTCAGAGACCCAGTACTTC. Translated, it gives CSARDPPSETQYF.

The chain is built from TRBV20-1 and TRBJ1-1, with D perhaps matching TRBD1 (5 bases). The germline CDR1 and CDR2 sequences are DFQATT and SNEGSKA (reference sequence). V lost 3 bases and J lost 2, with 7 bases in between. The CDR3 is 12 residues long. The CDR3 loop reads CSASRVNTEAFF. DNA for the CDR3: TGCAGTGCTAGCAGGGTTAACACTGAAGCTTTCTTT.

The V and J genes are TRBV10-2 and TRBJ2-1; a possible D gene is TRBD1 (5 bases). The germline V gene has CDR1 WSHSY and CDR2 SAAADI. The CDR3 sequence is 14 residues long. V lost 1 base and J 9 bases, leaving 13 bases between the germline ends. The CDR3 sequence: CASSELAGFFEQFF. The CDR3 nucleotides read TGCGCCAGCAGTGAGTTGGCAGGGTTCTTTGAGCAGTTCTTC.

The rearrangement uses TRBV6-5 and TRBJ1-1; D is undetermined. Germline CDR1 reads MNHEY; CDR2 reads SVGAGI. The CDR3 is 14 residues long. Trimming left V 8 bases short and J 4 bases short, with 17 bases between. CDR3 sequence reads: CASRMDAVGTEAFF. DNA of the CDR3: TGTGCCAGCCGTATGGACGCGGTCGGCACTGAAGCTTTCTTT.

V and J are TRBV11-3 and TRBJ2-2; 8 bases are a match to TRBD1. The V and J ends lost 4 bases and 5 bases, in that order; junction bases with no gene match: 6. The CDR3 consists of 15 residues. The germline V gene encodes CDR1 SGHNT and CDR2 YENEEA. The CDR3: CASSSRTGITGELFF. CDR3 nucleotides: TGTGCCAGCAGCTCACGGACAGGGATAACCGGGGAGCTGTTTTTT.

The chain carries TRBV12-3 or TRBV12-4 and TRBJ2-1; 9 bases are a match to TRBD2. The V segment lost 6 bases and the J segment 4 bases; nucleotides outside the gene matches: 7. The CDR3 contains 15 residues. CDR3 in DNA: TGTGCCAGCAGCCTCTCGAGCGGGGGGTACAATGAGCAGTTCTTC. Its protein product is CASSLSSGGYNEQFF.

This CDR3 is CATSVQPQHF. CDR3 bases: TGTGCCACGTCGGTTCAGCCCCAGCATTTT. The chain uses TRBV28 and TRBJ1-5; D call uncertain. Germline V gene data show CDR1 as MDHEN and CDR2 as SYDVKM. The CDR3 consists of 10 residues. V was shortened by 10 bases and J by 6 bases, with 7 bases between the two germline ends.

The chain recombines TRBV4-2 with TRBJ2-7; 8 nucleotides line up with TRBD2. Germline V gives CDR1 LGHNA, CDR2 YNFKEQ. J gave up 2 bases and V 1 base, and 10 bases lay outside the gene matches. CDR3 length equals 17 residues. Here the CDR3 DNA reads TGTGCCAGCAGCCAAGGGAGCCTAGCGGGTCGTCCCTACGAGCAGTACTTC. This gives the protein CASSQGSLAGRPYEQYF.

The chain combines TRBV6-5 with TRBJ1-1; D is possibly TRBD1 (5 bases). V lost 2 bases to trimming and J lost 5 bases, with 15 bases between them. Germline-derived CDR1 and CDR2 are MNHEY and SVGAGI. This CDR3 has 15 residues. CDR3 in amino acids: CASSYVPGTATEAFF. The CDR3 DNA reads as TGTGCCAGCAGTTACGTCCCCGGGACGGCGACTGAAGCTTTCTTT.

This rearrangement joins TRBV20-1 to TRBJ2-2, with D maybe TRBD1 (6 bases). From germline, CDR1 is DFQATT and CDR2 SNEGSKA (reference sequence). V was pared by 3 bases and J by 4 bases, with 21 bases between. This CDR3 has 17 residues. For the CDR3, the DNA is TGCAGTGCTAGGGGCCTTTCACAGGGTGGCGGCACCGGGGAGCTGTTTTTT. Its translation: CSARGLSQGGGTGELFF.

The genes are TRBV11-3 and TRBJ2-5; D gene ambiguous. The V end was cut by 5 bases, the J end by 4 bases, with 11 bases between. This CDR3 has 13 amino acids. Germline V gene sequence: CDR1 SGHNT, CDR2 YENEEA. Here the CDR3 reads CASSPGQRETQYF. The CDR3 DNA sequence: TGTGCCAGCAGCCCGGGCCAAAGAGAGACCCAGTACTTC.

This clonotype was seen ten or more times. The CDR3 sequence: CASSQDSGRDGYTF. The CDR3 region has the DNA TGCGCCAGCAGCCAAGATTCCGGGAGGGATGGCTACACCTTC. This chain connects TRBV4-1 to TRBJ1-2; D call uncertain. The V gene lost 0 bases and the J gene lost 6 bases, with 11 bases spanning the gap. The CDR3 loop spans 14 amino acids. Germline CDR1 MGHRA, CDR2 YSYEKL.

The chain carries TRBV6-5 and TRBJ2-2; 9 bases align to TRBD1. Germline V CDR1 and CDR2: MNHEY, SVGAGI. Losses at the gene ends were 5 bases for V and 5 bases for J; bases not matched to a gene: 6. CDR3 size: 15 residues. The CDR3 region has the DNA TGTGCCAGCAGTCACGGGACAGGGCGGACCGGGGAGCTGTTTTTT. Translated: CASSHGTGRTGELFF.

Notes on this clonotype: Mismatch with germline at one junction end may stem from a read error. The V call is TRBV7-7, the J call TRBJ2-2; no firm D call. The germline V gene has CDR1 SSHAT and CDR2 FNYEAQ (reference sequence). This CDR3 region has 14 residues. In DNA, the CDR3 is TGTGCTAGCAGCTCCGGGTTGCGGAAAGGGGAGCTGTTTTTT. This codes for CASSSGLRKGELFF. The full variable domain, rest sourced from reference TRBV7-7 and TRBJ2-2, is GAGVSQSPRYKVTKRGQDVTLRCDPISSHATLYWYQQALGQGPEFLTYFNYEAQPDKSGLPSDRFSAERPEGSISTLTIQRTEQRDSAMYRCASSSGLRKGELFFGEGSRLTVL.

CDR3 in amino acids: CASSFWGGTEAFF. The DNA for the CDR3 is TGTGCCAGCAGCTTTTGGGGAGGCACTGAAGCTTTCTTT. The chain carries TRBV7-9 and TRBJ1-1; D not resolved. The CDR3 sequence is 13 residues long. In germline, CDR1 is SEHNR, CDR2 FQNEAQ (reference sequence). V gave up 3 bases and J gave up 4 bases, with 9 bases separating them.

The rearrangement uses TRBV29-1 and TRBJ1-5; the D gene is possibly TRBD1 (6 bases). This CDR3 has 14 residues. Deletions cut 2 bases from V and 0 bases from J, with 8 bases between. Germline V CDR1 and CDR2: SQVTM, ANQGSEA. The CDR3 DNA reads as TGCAGCGTTGAAACGGGACATAGCAATCAGCCCCAGCATTTT. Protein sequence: CSVETGHSNQPQHF.

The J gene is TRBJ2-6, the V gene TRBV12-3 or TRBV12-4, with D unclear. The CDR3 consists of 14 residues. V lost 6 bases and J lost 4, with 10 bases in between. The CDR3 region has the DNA TGTGCCAGCAGGAGAATTGGCGGGGCCAACGTCCTGACTTTC. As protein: CASRRIGGANVLTF.

CDR3 region: CASSSSRGLGGGTQYF. CDR3 sequence (DNA): TGTGCCAGCAGCTCCTCACGGGGACTAGGAGGGGGTACGCAGTATTTT. The chain links TRBV7-2 to TRBJ2-3; 8 bases map to TRBD2. The V segment lost 4 bases and the J segment 8 bases; nucleotides outside the gene matches: 14. There are 16 residues in the CDR3. Looked up from germline, CDR1 is SGHTA and CDR2 is FQGNSA.

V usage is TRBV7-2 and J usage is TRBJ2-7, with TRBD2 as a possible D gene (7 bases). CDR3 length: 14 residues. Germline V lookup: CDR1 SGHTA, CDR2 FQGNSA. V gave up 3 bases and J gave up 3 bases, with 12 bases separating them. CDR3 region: CASSFGGRDYEQYF. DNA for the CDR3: TGTGCCAGCAGCTTCGGGGGGCGCGACTACGAGCAGTACTTC.